Presented here are 11 T cell receptor beta chains from one specimen sequenced in a study of T cell changes during pregnancy in multiple sclerosis. The data were produced by immunoSEQ multiplex PCR, yet TCRdb's version contains in-frame clones alone and is incomplete. The repertoire holds about 130,000 clones, with about 96% as singletons. The sample in question was peripheral blood, obtained after pregnancy. These receptors were collected from a female donor with multiple sclerosis, enrolled in a pregnancy study.

The chain couples TRBV7-2 to TRBJ2-1; TRBD2 matches 10 bases. The CDR3 contains 14 residues. Germline V lookup: CDR1 SGHTA, CDR2 FQGNSA. The trim removed 4 bases at V and 6 bases at J, leaving 3 bases unmatched. The CDR3: CASSSWTSGNEQFF. CDR3 DNA sequence: TGTGCCAGCAGCTCTTGGACTAGCGGCAATGAGCAGTTCTTC. Full variable domain (outside the CDR3, taken from reference TRBV7-2 and TRBJ2-1): GAGVSQSPSNKVTEKGKDVELRCDPISGHTALYWYRQSLGQGLEFLIYFQGNSAPDKSGLPSDRFSAERTGGSVSTLTIQRTQQEDSAVYLCASSSWTSGNEQFFGPGTRLTVL.

This clone appeared once. The chain joins TRBV7-8 to TRBJ2-7; 11 nucleotides match TRBD1. The V gene's germline CDR1 is SGHVS and CDR2 FQNEAQ. This CDR3 has 14 residues. V trimming: 4 bases; J trimming: 3 bases; junction bases outside the gene matches: 2. The CDR3 spells CASSWDRGNYEQYF. The DNA for the CDR3 is TGTGCCAGCAGCTGGGACAGGGGGAACTACGAGCAGTACTTC. The entire variable domain, with the rest obtained from reference TRBV7-8 and TRBJ2-7, is as follows: GAGVSQSPRYKVAKRGQDVALRCDPISGHVSLFWYQQALGQGPEFLTYFQNEAQLDKSGLPSDRFFAERPEGSVSTLKIQRTQQEDSAVYLCASSWDRGNYEQYFGPGTRLTVT.

CDR3 DNA sequence: TGCGCCAGCAGCCAGCAGGGAACTAACTATGGCTACACCTTC. It encodes CASSQQGTNYGYTF. The V and J genes are TRBV4-3 and TRBJ1-2; a weak D match, TRBD1 (5 bases). V lost 3 bases, J lost 0 bases, and 8 bases lay in between. CDR3 length equals 14 residues. Germline-derived CDR1 and CDR2 are LGHNA and YSLEER.

The chain combines TRBV2 with TRBJ1-2; 7 bases match TRBD1. The germline CDR1 and CDR2 sequences are SNHLY and FYNNEI. V was clipped by 8 bases and J by 2 bases; unmatched bases: 11. This CDR3 contains 15 residues. The CDR3 DNA follows: TGTGCCAGCGAATACCGGGACAGCATAAACTATGGCTACACCTTC. It is translated as CASEYRDSINYGYTF. Based on the CDR3 plus reference TRBV2 and TRBJ1-2, the full variable domain is EPEVTQTPSHQVTQMGQEVILRCVPISNHLYFYWYRQILGQKVEFLVSFYNNEISEKSEIFDDQFSVERPDGSNFTLKIRSTKLEDSAMYFCASEYRDSINYGYTFGSGTRLTVV.

This clone has a single count. This chain uses TRBV9 with TRBJ2-5; D is perhaps TRBD1 (5 bases). Germline V gene sequence: CDR1 SGDLS, CDR2 YYNGEE. V was clipped by 0 bases and J by 4 bases, with 7 bases between them. CDR3 size: 13 residues. The CDR3 nucleotides are TGTGCCAGCAGCGTAGGGACAACAGAGACCCAGTACTTC. Translating it yields CASSVGTTETQYF.

This chain joins TRBV19 and TRBJ2-7, with 9 bases fitting TRBD1. Germline loops: CDR1 LNHDA, CDR2 SQIVND (reference sequence). Losses at the gene ends were 3 bases for V and 2 bases for J; bases not matched to a gene: 2. This CDR3 comprises 14 residues. In DNA, the CDR3 is TGTGCCAGTAGTATCGGGACAGGGACCTACGAGCAGTACTTC. Its translation: CASSIGTGTYEQYF.

This clone was counted a single time. J is TRBJ2-1 and V is TRBV4-1; 9 bases are a match to TRBD2. Germline V gene lookup returns CDR1 MGHRA and CDR2 YSYEKL. The CDR3 runs to 17 residues. With V trimmed by 4 bases and J by 0 bases, 7 bases remained unmatched. The CDR3 protein is CASSLTSGPSSYNEQFF. The DNA of the CDR3 is TGCGCCAGCAGCCTCACTAGCGGGCCTAGCTCCTACAATGAGCAGTTCTTC.

This chain joins TRBV7-8 and TRBJ2-7; D is perhaps TRBD2 (5 bases). CDR1 is SGHVS, CDR2 FQNEAQ, per germline. V lost 0 bases and J 4 bases, leaving 19 bases between the germline ends. The CDR3 extends over 17 amino acids. The DNA of the CDR3 is TGTGCCAGCAGCTTAGCCTCCCCGGGTAGCGTGGGGTACGAGCAGTACTTC. This codes for CASSLASPGSVGYEQYF.

The chain carries TRBV10-3 and TRBJ2-7, with D tentatively TRBD1 (5 bases). This CDR3 has 13 amino acids. V lost 7 bases, J lost 0 bases, and 10 bases lay in between. The V gene's germline CDR1 is ENHRY and CDR2 SYGVKD. The CDR3 sequence: CAITAGFSYEQYF. CDR3 DNA: TGTGCCATCACGGCAGGGTTCTCCTACGAGCAGTACTTC.

This chain links TRBV2 with TRBJ1-4; 7 bases fit TRBD1. This CDR3 comprises 13 residues. Germline values: CDR1 SNHLY, CDR2 FYNNEI. V shed 9 bases and J 5 bases; nucleotides not matched to a gene: 6. For the CDR3, the DNA is TGTGCCAGTTGGACAGGCCTCAATGAAAAACTGTTTTTT. This translates into CASWTGLNEKLFF. Full variable domain (outside the CDR3, taken from reference TRBV2 and TRBJ1-4): EPEVTQTPSHQVTQMGQEVILRCVPISNHLYFYWYRQILGQKVEFLVSFYNNEISEKSEIFDDQFSVERPDGSNFTLKIRSTKLEDSAMYFCASWTGLNEKLFFGSGTQLSVL.

The CDR3 DNA reads as TGTGCCAGCAGTGAAGGAAGGGGGTTCGCTGGTGAAAAACTGTTTTTT. Its protein is CASSEGRGFAGEKLFF. This sequence joins TRBV2 and TRBJ1-4; a weak D match, TRBD1 (6 bases). In germline, CDR1 is SNHLY, CDR2 FYNNEI. CDR3 length equals 16 residues. Trimming removed 1 base from V and 7 bases from J, with 16 bases in between.